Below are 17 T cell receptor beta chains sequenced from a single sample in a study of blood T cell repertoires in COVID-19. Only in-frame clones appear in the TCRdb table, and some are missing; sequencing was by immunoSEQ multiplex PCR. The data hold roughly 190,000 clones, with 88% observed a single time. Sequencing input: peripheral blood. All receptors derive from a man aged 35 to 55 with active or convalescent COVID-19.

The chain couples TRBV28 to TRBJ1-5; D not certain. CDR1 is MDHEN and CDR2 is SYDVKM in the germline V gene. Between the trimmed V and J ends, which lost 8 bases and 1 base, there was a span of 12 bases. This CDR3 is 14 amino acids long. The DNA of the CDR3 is TGTGCCAGCCAGGAGGGAGGAAGCAATCAGCCCCAGCATTTT. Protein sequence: CASQEGGSNQPQHF. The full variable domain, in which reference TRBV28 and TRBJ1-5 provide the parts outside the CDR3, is DVKVTQSSRYLVKRTGEKVFLECVQDMDHENMFWYRQDPGLGLRLIYFSYDVKMKEKGDIPEGYSVSREKKERFSLILESASTNQTSMYLCASQEGGSNQPQHFGDGTRLSIL.

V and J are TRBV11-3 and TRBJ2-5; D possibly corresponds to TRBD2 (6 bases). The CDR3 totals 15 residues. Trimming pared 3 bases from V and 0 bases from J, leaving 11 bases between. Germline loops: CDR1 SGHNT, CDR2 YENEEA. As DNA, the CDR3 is TGTGCCAGCAGCTTGGGGGGACTCAACCAAGAGACCCAGTACTTC. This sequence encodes CASSLGGLNQETQYF.

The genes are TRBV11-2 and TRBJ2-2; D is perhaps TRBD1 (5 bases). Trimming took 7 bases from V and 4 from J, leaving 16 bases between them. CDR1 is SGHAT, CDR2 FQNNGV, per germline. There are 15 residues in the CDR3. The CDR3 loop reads CASTPIGAGTGELFF. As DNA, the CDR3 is TGTGCCAGCACCCCTATTGGGGCCGGCACCGGGGAGCTGTTTTTT.

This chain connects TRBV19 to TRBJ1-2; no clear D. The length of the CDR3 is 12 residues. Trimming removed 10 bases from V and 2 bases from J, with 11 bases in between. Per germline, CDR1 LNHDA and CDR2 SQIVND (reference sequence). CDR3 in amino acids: CATQRVNYGYTF. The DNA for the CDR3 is TGTGCCACTCAGAGGGTGAACTATGGCTACACCTTC.

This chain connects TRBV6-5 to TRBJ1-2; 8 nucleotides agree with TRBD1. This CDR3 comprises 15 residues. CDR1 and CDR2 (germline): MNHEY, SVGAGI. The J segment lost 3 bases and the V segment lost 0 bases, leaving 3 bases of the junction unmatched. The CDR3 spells CASSYSQGADYGYTF. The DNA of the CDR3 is TGTGCCAGCAGTTACTCGCAGGGGGCGGACTATGGCTACACCTTC.

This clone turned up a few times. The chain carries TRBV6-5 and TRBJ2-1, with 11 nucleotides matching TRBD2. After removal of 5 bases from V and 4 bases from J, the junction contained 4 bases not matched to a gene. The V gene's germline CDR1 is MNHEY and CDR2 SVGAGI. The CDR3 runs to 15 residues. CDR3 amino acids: CASSRGTSGYNEQFF. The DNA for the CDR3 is TGTGCCAGCAGTCGGGGGACTAGCGGTTACAATGAGCAGTTCTTC.

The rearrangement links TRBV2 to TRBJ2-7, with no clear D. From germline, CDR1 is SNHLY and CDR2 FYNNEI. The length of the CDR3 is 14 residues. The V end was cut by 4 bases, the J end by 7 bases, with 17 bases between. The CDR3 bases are TGTGCCAGCAGTGGATCGGCGGCGTTTCAGGAGCAGTACTTC. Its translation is CASSGSAAFQEQYF.

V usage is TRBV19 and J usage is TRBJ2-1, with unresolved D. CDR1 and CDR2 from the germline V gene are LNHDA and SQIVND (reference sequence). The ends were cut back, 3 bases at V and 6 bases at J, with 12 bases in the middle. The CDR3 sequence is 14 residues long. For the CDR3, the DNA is TGTGCCAGTAGTATCTCTGTTTTAATCAATGAGCAGTTCTTC. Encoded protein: CASSISVLINEQFF.

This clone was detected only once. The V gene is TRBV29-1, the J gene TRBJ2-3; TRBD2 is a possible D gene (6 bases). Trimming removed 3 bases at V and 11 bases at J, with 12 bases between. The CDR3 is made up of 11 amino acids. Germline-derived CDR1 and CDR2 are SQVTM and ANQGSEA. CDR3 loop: CSVESGEGQYF. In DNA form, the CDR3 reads TGCAGCGTTGAGTCGGGAGAGGGGCAGTATTTT.

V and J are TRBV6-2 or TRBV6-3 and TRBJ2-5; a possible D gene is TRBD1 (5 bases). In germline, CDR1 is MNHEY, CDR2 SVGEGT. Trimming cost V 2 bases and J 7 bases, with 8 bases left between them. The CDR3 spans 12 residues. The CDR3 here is CASSYPQGTQYF. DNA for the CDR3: TGTGCCAGCAGTTACCCCCAGGGGACCCAGTACTTC.

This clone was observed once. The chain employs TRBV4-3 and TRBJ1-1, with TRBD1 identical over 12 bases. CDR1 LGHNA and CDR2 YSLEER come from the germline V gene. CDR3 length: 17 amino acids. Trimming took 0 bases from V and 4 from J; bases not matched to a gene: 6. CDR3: CASSQEGTGGWGTEAFF. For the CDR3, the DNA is TGCGCCAGCAGCCAAGAGGGGACAGGGGGCTGGGGCACTGAAGCTTTCTTT.

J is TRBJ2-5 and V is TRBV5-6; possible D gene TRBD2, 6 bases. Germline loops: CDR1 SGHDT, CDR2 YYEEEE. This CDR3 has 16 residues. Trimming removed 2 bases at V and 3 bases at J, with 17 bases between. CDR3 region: CASSFDLRGNEETQYF. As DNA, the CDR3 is TGTGCCAGCAGCTTCGACCTCCGGGGGAACGAAGAGACCCAGTACTTC.

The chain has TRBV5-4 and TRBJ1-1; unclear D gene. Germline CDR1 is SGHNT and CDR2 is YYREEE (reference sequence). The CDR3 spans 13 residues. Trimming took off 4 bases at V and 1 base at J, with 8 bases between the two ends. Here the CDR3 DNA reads TGTGCCAGCAGCCCCCGGGGGAACACTGAAGCTTTCTTT. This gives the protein CASSPRGNTEAFF.

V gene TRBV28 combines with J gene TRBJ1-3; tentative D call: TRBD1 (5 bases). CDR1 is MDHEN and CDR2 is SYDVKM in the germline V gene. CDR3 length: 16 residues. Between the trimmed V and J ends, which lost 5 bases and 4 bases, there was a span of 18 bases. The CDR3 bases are TGTGCCAGCAGTCTAAGGCAGGGTGGTCAAGGAAACACCATATATTTT. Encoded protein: CASSLRQGGQGNTIYF. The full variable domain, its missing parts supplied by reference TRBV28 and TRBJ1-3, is DVKVTQSSRYLVKRTGEKVFLECVQDMDHENMFWYRQDPGLGLRLIYFSYDVKMKEKGDIPEGYSVSREKKERFSLILESASTNQTSMYLCASSLRQGGQGNTIYFGEGSWLTVV.

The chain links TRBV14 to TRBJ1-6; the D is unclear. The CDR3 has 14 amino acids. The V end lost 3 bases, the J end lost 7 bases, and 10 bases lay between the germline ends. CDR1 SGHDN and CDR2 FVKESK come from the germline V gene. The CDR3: CASSQTRRNSPLHF. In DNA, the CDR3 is TGTGCCAGCAGCCAGACGAGGCGGAATTCACCCCTCCACTTT.

CDR3 amino acids: CASSPPWTAGPNYGYTF. As DNA, the CDR3 is TGTGCCAGCAGTCCCCCCTGGACAGCGGGACCCAACTATGGCTACACCTTC. The chain combines TRBV28 with TRBJ1-2, with D possibly TRBD1 on 6 matching bases. Germline V gives CDR1 MDHEN, CDR2 SYDVKM. Trimming removed 5 bases from V and 2 bases from J, with 21 bases in between. The CDR3 loop spans 17 amino acids.

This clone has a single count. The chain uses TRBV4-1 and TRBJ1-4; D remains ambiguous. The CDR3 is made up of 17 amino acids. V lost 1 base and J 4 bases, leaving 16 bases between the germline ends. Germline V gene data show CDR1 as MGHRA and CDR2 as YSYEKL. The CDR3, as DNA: TGCGCCAGCAGCCAAGTAGGAAGGGCCCGGGGTAATGAAAAACTGTTTTTT. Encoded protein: CASSQVGRARGNEKLFF.